Each of the 23 T cell receptor beta chains below was sequenced from the same sample in a study of blood T cell repertoires in COVID-19. TCRdb keeps only in-frame clones here, not all; method: immunoSEQ multiplex PCR. There are about 160,000 clones in the sample; over 75% occur only once, and around 9.9% lies in the top ten. The sequencing input was peripheral blood. The source of these receptors is a human donor in a cohort sampled during active COVID-19.

This clone was picked up one time. The V call is TRBV30, the J call TRBJ2-1; 13 bases align to TRBD2. This CDR3 is built from 15 residues. Germline V gene data show CDR1 as GTSNPN and CDR2 as SVGIG (reference sequence). Trimming took 3 bases from V and 4 from J; bases not matched to a gene: 3. The CDR3 DNA is TGTGCCTGGAGGGGACTAGCGGGACTTTACAATGAGCAGTTCTTC. Amino acids: CAWRGLAGLYNEQFF.

The rearrangement uses TRBV5-1 and TRBJ2-5; D possibly corresponds to TRBD1 (5 bases). Per germline, CDR1 SGHRS and CDR2 YFSETQ. The CDR3 extends over 15 amino acids. The ends were cut back, 1 base at V and 4 bases at J, with 14 bases in the middle. In nucleotides, the CDR3 is TGCGCCAGCAGCTTGAGGGGAATAAAGGGAGAGACCCAGTACTTC. It codes for CASSLRGIKGETQYF. The entire variable domain, with the rest obtained from reference TRBV5-1 and TRBJ2-5, is as follows: KAGVTQTPRYLIKTRGQQVTLSCSPISGHRSVSWYQQTPGQGLQFLFEYFSETQRNKGNFPGRFSGRQFSNSRSEMNVSTLELGDSALYLCASSLRGIKGETQYFGPGTRLLVL.

The chain recombines TRBV9 with TRBJ2-5, with 8 bases lining up with TRBD2. This CDR3 contains 16 residues. V lost 0 bases to trimming and J lost 0 bases; unmatched junction nucleotides: 4. Germline V gene sequence: CDR1 SGDLS, CDR2 YYNGEE. The CDR3, as DNA: TGTGCCAGCAGCGTAGGTCCGGGAGGGAACCAAGAGACCCAGTACTTC. Residues: CASSVGPGGNQETQYF.

This chain uses TRBV9 with TRBJ2-7; 10 nucleotides agree with TRBD1. CDR1 is SGDLS, CDR2 YYNGEE, per germline. V lost 4 bases, J lost 1 base, and 5 bases stayed unmatched. The CDR3 covers 15 residues. The CDR3 bases are TGTGCCAGCAGCTCAGGACAGGGGGGTTCCTACGAGCAGTACTTC. Residues: CASSSGQGGSYEQYF.

The chain employs TRBV5-1 and TRBJ2-3, with 8 positions matching TRBD2. V shed 9 bases, J shed 3 bases, and the junction held 15 bases outside the gene matches. Per germline, CDR1 SGHRS and CDR2 YFSETQ. CDR3 length: 16 amino acids. The CDR3 nucleotides read TGCGCCACCTCCCGAATCGGGGGGGCGCGGACAGATACGCAGTATTTT. It is translated as CATSRIGGARTDTQYF.

The chain has TRBV19 and TRBJ1-5, with 7 bases matching TRBD1. Germline V gene data show CDR1 as LNHDA and CDR2 as SQIVND (reference sequence). This CDR3 has 14 residues. J gave up 6 bases and V 4 bases, and 6 bases lay outside the gene matches. Here the CDR3 reads CASSRQGSVQPQHF. The CDR3 DNA reads TGTGCCAGTAGTAGACAGGGAAGTGTTCAGCCCCAGCATTTT.

The table lists this clone with a few counts. The same CDR3 arises from other DNA sequences in this sample as well. The chain couples TRBV6-5 to TRBJ2-3, with TRBD2 identical over 9 bases. The germline gives CDR1 MNHEY, CDR2 SVGAGI. The CDR3 runs 15 residues. After removal of 11 bases from V and 5 bases from J, the junction contained 14 bases not matched to a gene. CDR3 residues: CAGDRGGAGGDTQYF. Here the CDR3 DNA reads TGTGCCGGGGATCGCGGGGGGGCGGGTGGAGATACGCAGTATTTT.

This chain joins TRBV6-4 and TRBJ1-2, with a possible D match to TRBD1 (6 bases). V was trimmed by 6 bases and J by 4 bases, leaving 18 bases between them. CDR3 length: 15 residues. Looked up from germline, CDR1 is MRHNA and CDR2 is SNTAGT. CDR3 region: CASSPGGGTLYGYTF. CDR3 coding DNA: TGTGCCAGCAGCCCGGGGGGGGGCACCCTCTATGGCTACACCTTC.

V and J are TRBV28 and TRBJ2-3, with D unclear. CDR1 is MDHEN and CDR2 is SYDVKM in the germline V gene. The CDR3 is 11 residues long. With 5 bases removed from V and 6 bases from J, the gap between germline ends came to 6 bases. CDR3 residues: CASSREDTQYF. DNA of the CDR3: TGTGCCAGCAGTCGAGAGGATACGCAGTATTTT.

This rearrangement joins TRBV9 to TRBJ1-5; D is possibly TRBD1 (5 bases). This CDR3 is built from 13 residues. Germline CDR1 is SGDLS and CDR2 is YYNGEE. The ends were cut back, 3 bases at V and 4 bases at J, with 8 bases in the middle. The CDR3 here is CASSAGVNQPQHF. In DNA form, the CDR3 reads TGTGCCAGCAGCGCGGGGGTGAATCAGCCCCAGCATTTT. Supplemented by reference TRBV9 and TRBJ1-5, the full variable domain reads DSGVTQTPKHLITATGQRVTLRCSPRSGDLSVYWYQQSLDQGLQFLIQYYNGEERAKGNILERFSAQQFPDLHSELNLSSLELGDSALYFCASSAGVNQPQHFGDGTRLSIL.

CDR3 sequence (DNA): TGCGCCAGCAGCTTGTGGTGGGGGACTAGCACAGATACGCAGTATTTT. Its translation is CASSLWWGTSTDTQYF. The V and J genes are TRBV5-1 and TRBJ2-3; D might be TRBD2 (6 bases). Trimming shortened V by 1 base and J by 0 bases, and 12 bases separated the two germline ends. The CDR3 contains 16 residues. Germline values: CDR1 SGHRS, CDR2 YFSETQ.

This clone showed up just a few times. The chain recombines TRBV18 with TRBJ2-7; TRBD1 might be the D (6 bases). The CDR3 extends over 14 amino acids. Trimming took off 5 bases at V and 1 base at J, with 12 bases between the two ends. Germline CDR1 and CDR2: KGHSH and LQKENI. The CDR3 bases are TGTGCCAGCTCATTCCGGGACATGTCCTACGAGCAGTACTTC. This codes for CASSFRDMSYEQYF.

This chain uses TRBV9 with TRBJ2-3; no definite D call. The CDR3 contains 15 residues. Between the trimmed V and J ends, which lost 1 base and 0 bases, there was a span of 9 bases. Germline V lookup: CDR1 SGDLS, CDR2 YYNGEE. The CDR3 here is CASSVRGTSTDTQYF. The CDR3 DNA follows: TGTGCCAGCAGCGTAAGAGGAACTAGCACAGATACGCAGTATTTT.

This clone appeared a few times. This rearrangement joins TRBV3-1 (or the pseudogene TRBV3-2) to TRBJ2-7; 9 bases map to TRBD2. The trim removed 4 bases at V and 5 bases at J, leaving 6 bases unmatched. The CDR3 contains 14 residues. From germline, CDR1 is LGHDT and CDR2 YNNKEL (reference sequence). CDR3 sequence: CASSLGTSLDEQYF. The CDR3 DNA reads TGTGCCAGCAGCCTCGGGACTAGCTTGGACGAGCAGTACTTC.

The rearrangement uses TRBV7-7 and TRBJ2-2; TRBD1 aligns across 9 bases. Germline V lookup: CDR1 SSHAT, CDR2 FNYEAQ (reference sequence). The CDR3 runs 15 residues. V shed 5 bases, J shed 6 bases, and the junction held 7 bases outside the gene matches. CDR3 in DNA: TGTGCCAGCAGCCTCGGGACAGGGCGAGCCGGGGAGCTGTTTTTT. This gives the protein CASSLGTGRAGELFF.

V and J are TRBV7-2 and TRBJ1-1, with D tentatively TRBD1 (6 bases). V was trimmed by 8 bases and J by 6 bases, leaving 16 bases between them. CDR3 size: 13 residues. The V gene's germline CDR1 is SGHTA and CDR2 FQGNSA. CDR3 in amino acids: CASRQDGWAEAFF. CDR3 bases: TGTGCCAGCCGACAGGATGGGTGGGCTGAAGCTTTCTTT.

The rearrangement links TRBV28 to TRBJ1-2; 7 bases match TRBD1. CDR1 and CDR2 from the germline V gene are MDHEN and SYDVKM. Trimming at V came to 5 bases and at J to 1 base, leaving 4 bases not matched to a gene. The CDR3 has 14 amino acids. CDR3 amino acids: CASSTGADNYGYTF. CDR3 DNA: TGTGCCAGCAGTACAGGGGCGGATAACTATGGCTACACCTTC.

The sample holds one count of this clone. The DNA for the CDR3 is TGTGCCAGCCGACAGTTGGTTTATACAGATACGCAGTATTTT. Protein sequence: CASRQLVYTDTQYF. The chain combines TRBV27 with TRBJ2-3; D may be TRBD1 (5 bases). V was trimmed by 8 bases and J by 3 bases, leaving 15 bases between them. Looked up from germline, CDR1 is MNHEY and CDR2 is SMNVEV (reference sequence). The CDR3 is 14 amino acids.

This clone was counted once. The chain carries TRBV10-3 and TRBJ2-7; a weak D match, TRBD1 (6 bases). V lost 0 bases and J 2 bases, leaving 8 bases between the germline ends. Germline lookup yields CDR1 ENHRY and CDR2 SYGVKD. The CDR3 loop spans 14 amino acids. The CDR3 here is CAISESKGAYEQYF. CDR3 coding DNA: TGTGCCATCAGTGAGTCTAAGGGGGCCTACGAGCAGTACTTC.

By share, this clone ranks as medium-sized. The V gene is TRBV12-3 or TRBV12-4, the J gene TRBJ1-5, with a possible D match to TRBD1 (5 bases). V lost 6 bases, J lost 9 bases, and 15 bases lay in between. This CDR3 has 13 amino acids. The CDR3 DNA reads as TGTGCCAGCAGAATACAGGTGAACGGGCCCCAGCATTTT. It yields the protein CASRIQVNGPQHF.

This chain connects TRBV6-1 to TRBJ2-7; TRBD2 aligns across 7 bases. The CDR3 has 13 residues. CDR1 and CDR2 (germline): MNHNS, SASEGT. The trim removed 6 bases at V and 7 bases at J, leaving 9 bases unmatched. The CDR3: CASSRRGEREQYF. As DNA, the CDR3 is TGTGCCAGCAGCCGTCGGGGGGAACGGGAGCAGTACTTC.

This clone is medium-sized (0.01 to 0.1%). V is TRBV3-1 (or the pseudogene TRBV3-2) and J is TRBJ1-1; D remains ambiguous. CDR1 LGHDT and CDR2 YNNKEL come from the germline V gene (reference sequence). The CDR3 length is 17 residues. V was shortened by 4 bases and J by 0 bases, with 18 bases between the two germline ends. The CDR3 DNA reads as TGTGCCAGCAGCCTGGGTTCGAGGGCGACGTTGAACACTGAAGCTTTCTTT. This codes for CASSLGSRATLNTEAFF.

The chain joins TRBV24-1 to TRBJ2-5; D is possibly TRBD1 (6 bases). V lost 4 bases and J lost 4, with 12 bases in between. CDR1 and CDR2 (germline): KGHDR, SFDVKD. This CDR3 region has 14 residues. This CDR3 is CATSDPGTPETQYF. CDR3 coding DNA: TGTGCCACCAGTGACCCCGGGACACCAGAGACCCAGTACTTC.